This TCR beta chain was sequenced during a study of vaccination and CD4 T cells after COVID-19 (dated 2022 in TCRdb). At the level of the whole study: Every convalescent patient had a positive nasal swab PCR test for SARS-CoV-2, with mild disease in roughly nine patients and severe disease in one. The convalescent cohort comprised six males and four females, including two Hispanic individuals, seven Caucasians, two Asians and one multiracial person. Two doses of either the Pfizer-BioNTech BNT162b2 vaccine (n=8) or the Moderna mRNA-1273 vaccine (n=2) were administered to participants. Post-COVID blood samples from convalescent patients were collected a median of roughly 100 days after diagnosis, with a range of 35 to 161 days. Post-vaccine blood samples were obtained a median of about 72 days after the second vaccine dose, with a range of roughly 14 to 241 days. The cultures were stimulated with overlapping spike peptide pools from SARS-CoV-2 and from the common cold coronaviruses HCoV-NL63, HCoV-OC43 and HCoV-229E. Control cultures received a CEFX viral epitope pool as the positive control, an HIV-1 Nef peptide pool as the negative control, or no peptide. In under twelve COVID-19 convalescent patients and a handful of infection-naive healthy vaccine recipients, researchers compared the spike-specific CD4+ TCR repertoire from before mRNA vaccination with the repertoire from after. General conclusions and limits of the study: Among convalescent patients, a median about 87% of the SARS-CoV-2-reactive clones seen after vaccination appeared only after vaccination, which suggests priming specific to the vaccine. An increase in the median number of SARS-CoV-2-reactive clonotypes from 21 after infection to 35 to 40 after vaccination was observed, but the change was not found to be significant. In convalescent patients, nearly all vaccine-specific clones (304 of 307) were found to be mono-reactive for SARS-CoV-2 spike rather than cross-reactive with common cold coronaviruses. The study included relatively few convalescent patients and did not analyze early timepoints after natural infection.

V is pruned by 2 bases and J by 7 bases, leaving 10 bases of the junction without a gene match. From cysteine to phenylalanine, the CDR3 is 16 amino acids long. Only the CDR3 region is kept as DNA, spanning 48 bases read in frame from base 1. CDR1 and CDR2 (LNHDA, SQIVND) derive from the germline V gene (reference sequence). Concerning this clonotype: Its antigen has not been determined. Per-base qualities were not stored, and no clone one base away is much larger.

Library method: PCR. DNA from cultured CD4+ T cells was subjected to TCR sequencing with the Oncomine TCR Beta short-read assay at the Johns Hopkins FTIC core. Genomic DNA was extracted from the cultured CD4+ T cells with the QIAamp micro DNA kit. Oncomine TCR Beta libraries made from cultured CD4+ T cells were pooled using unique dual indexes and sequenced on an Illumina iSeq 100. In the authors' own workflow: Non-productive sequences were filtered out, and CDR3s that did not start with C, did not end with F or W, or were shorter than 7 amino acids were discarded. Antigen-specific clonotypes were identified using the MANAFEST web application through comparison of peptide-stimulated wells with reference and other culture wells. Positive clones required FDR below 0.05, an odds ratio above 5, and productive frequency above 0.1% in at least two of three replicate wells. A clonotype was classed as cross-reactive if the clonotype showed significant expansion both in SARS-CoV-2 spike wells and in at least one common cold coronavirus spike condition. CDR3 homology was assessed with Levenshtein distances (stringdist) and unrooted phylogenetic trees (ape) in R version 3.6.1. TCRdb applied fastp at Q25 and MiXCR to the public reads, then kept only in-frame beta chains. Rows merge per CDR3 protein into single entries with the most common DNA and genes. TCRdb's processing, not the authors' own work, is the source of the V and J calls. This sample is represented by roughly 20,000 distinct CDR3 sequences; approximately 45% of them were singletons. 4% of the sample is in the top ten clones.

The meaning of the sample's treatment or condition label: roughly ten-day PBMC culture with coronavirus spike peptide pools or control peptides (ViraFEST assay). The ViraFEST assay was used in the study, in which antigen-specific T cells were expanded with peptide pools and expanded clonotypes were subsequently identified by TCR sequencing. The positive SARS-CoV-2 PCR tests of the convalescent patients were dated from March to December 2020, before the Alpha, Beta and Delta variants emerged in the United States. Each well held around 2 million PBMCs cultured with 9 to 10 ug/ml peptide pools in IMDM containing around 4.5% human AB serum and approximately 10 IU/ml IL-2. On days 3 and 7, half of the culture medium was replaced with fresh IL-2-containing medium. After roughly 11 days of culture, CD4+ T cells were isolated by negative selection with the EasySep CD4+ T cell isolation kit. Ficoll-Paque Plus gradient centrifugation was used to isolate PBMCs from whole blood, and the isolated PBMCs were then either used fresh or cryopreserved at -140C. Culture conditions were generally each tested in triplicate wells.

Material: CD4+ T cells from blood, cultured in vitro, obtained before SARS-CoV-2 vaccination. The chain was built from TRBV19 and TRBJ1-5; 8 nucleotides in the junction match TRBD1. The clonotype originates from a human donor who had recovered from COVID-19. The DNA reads TGTGCCAGTAGTATAAAAGGACAGGGCGGGGGACAGCCCCAGCATTTT. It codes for CASSIKGQGGGQPQHF.